These 22 T cell receptor beta chains were sequenced from one sample in a study of post-analysis software for immune sequencing data. Whole-study results and caveats: Patients carried roughly 5 TRBV segments more frequently than controls did, and TRBV5-6, TRBV5-1 and TRBV20-1 were among them.

These receptors lack a known antigen. Included in the TCR beta cDNA libraries were unique molecular identifiers. TCRdb re-called the PCR reads through MiXCR, storing one row per CDR3 protein. In the table there are approximately 660,000 distinct CDR3 sequences, more than 50% of which are singletons. The sequenced sample was blood. These TCRs come from a girl aged 2 to 9 with multiple sclerosis.

This clonotype has just a few counts. The CDR3 coding sequence is TGTGCCAGCAGACTGGGGAGCTACATGAACACTGAAGCTTTCTTT. It yields the protein CASRLGSYMNTEAFF. V usage is TRBV12-3 or TRBV12-4 and J usage is TRBJ1-1; D not resolved. The V end was cut by 6 bases, the J end by 0 bases, with 14 bases between. CDR3 length: 15 amino acids.

The genes are TRBV12-3 or TRBV12-4 and TRBJ2-5, with 12 bases that match TRBD1. The better agreement between TRBJ2-7 and the DNA end casts doubt on the J call. The CDR3 consists of 16 residues. The CDR3 bases are TGTGCCAGCAGTTTCCTTGGGACAGGGGGCAGTTACGAGCAGTACTTC. This encodes CASSFLGTGGSYEQYF.

The chain is built from TRBV3-1 and TRBJ2-3; D gene unclear. This CDR3 spans 18 amino acids. V lost 1 base to trimming and J lost 0 bases, with 17 bases between them. Germline CDR1 is LGHDT and CDR2 is YNNKEL (reference sequence). CDR3 bases: TGTGCCAGCAGCCAAGTAGAGACCTCTCCCACTAGCACAGATACGCAGTATTTT. It translates to CASSQVETSPTSTDTQYF.

A note on this clonotype: A read error is possible here, since a much larger clone lies one base away. The V call is TRBV5-6, the J call TRBJ2-5, with TRBD2 matching 10 bases. The germline CDR1 and CDR2 sequences are SGHDT and YYEEEE. V trimming: 0 bases; J trimming: 13 bases; junction bases outside the gene matches: 6. This CDR3 comprises 13 residues. The CDR3 loop reads CASSLAAGGPTYF. CDR3 nucleotide sequence: TGTGCCAGCAGCTTGGCAGCGGGAGGGCCTACGTACTTC.

The chain carries TRBV12-3 or TRBV12-4 and TRBJ2-7, with TRBD2 matching over 8 bases. Unmatched junction bases numbered 7, after V lost 3 bases and J lost 0 bases. This CDR3 is 16 amino acids long. Written as DNA, the CDR3 is TGTGCCAGCAGTTTGCGGGGGGCGGGGGCCTCCTACGAGCAGTACTTC. Protein product: CASSLRGAGASYEQYF.

This clonotype turned up a few times. The V call is TRBV20-1, the J call TRBJ2-3, with 9 bases that match TRBD1. V was pared by 5 bases and J by 0 bases, with 9 bases of the junction left unmatched. Per germline, CDR1 DFQATT and CDR2 SNEGSKA (reference sequence). The CDR3 covers 16 residues. The CDR3 DNA is TGCAGTGCTTATCCGGGACAGGGTCGGAGCACAGATACGCAGTATTTT. Amino acid sequence: CSAYPGQGRSTDTQYF.

V gene TRBV6-1 combines with J gene TRBJ2-6; perhaps TRBD1 as D (6 bases). Deletions cut 6 bases from V and 0 bases from J, with 15 bases between. The CDR3 extends over 17 amino acids. Germline values: CDR1 MNHNS, CDR2 SASEGT. The CDR3 DNA reads TGTGCCAGCAGCTGGGGACAAGTAGCCTCTGGGGCCAACGTCCTGACTTTC. Translation: CASSWGQVASGANVLTF.

This sequence joins TRBV5-5 and TRBJ2-1; 10 bases are shared with TRBD2. Germline lookup yields CDR1 SGHKS and CDR2 YYEKEE (reference sequence). Trimming cost V 0 bases and J 4 bases; bases outside gene matches: 10. There are 18 residues in the CDR3. CDR3 loop: CASSLVPGLAPPYNEQFF. In nucleotides, the CDR3 is TGTGCCAGCAGCTTGGTACCGGGACTAGCGCCGCCTTACAATGAGCAGTTCTTC.

This clonotype was observed once. V gene TRBV29-1 combines with J gene TRBJ1-4; 8 nucleotides match TRBD1. Germline CDR1 reads SQVTM; CDR2 reads ANQGSEA. The CDR3 contains 12 residues. V was pared by 5 bases and J by 8 bases, with 4 bases of the junction left unmatched. Written as DNA, the CDR3 is TGCAGCGTTCAGGGGGCGGGGGAAAAACTGTTTTTT. It codes for CSVQGAGEKLFF.

This clonotype was recorded once. The chain has TRBV5-1 and TRBJ2-3; TRBD2 matches 9 bases. V was clipped by 0 bases and J by 4 bases; unmatched bases: 6. The CDR3 has 16 amino acids. Germline V CDR1 and CDR2: SGHRS, YFSETQ. Here the CDR3 reads CASSLGLAEVADTQYF. The CDR3 DNA reads TGCGCCAGCAGCTTGGGACTAGCGGAAGTAGCAGATACGCAGTATTTT.

This rearrangement joins TRBV28 to TRBJ1-1; no clear D gene. CDR1 and CDR2 (germline): MDHEN, SYDVKM. The CDR3 contains 14 residues. The ends were cut back, 1 base at V and 2 bases at J, with 8 bases in the middle. CDR3 in DNA: TGTGCCAGCAGTTTATCAGGTGTTAACACTGAAGCTTTCTTT. Translating gives CASSLSGVNTEAFF. Variable domain in full (rest from reference TRBV28 and TRBJ1-1): DVKVTQSSRYLVKRTGEKVFLECVQDMDHENMFWYRQDPGLGLRLIYFSYDVKMKEKGDIPEGYSVSREKKERFSLILESASTNQTSMYLCASSLSGVNTEAFFGQGTRLTVV.

The J gene is TRBJ2-3, the V gene TRBV5-1, with 8 bases lining up with TRBD2. The CDR3 contains 15 residues. V was pared by 4 bases and J by 8 bases, with 12 bases of the junction left unmatched. Per germline, CDR1 SGHRS and CDR2 YFSETQ. CDR3 protein: CASSESGSVGGTQYF. The DNA of the CDR3 is TGCGCCAGCAGCGAAAGCGGGAGTGTGGGGGGTACGCAGTATTTT.

J is TRBJ2-3 and V is TRBV29-1, with 11 bases lining up with TRBD2. Looked up from germline, CDR1 is SQVTM and CDR2 is ANQGSEA. The V and J ends lost 7 bases and 3 bases, in that order; junction bases with no gene match: 15. The CDR3 is made up of 17 amino acids. The CDR3 nucleotides are TGCAGCGGCCTCCTCCTACTAGCGGGAGCCCGAACAGATACGCAGTATTTT. Protein: CSGLLLLAGARTDTQYF.

The chain links TRBV6-1 to TRBJ2-4; D is possibly TRBD1 (5 bases). The V end lost 3 bases, the J end lost 9 bases, and 9 bases lay between the germline ends. The CDR3 consists of 12 residues. CDR1 MNHNS and CDR2 SASEGT come from the germline V gene. The CDR3 DNA sequence: TGTGCCAGCAGTGAGACAGAAAGCATTCAGTACTTC. It is translated as CASSETESIQYF.

As to this clonotype: One end of the junction is discordant with germline, which a read error may explain. V gene TRBV12-3 or TRBV12-4 combines with J gene TRBJ2-5; 9 bases are a match to TRBD1. This CDR3 comprises 14 residues. The DNA of the CDR3 is TGTGTCAGCAGTTTACGGGACAGGGAAGAGACCCAGTACTTC. Protein product: CVSSLRDREETQYF.

The rearrangement joins TRBV21-1 to TRBJ2-3; the table's D call, TRBD2, has no DNA check behind it. TRBV21-1 corresponds to a pseudogene. This CDR3 comprises 17 residues. As DNA, the CDR3 is TGTGCTAGCAGCAAAGGGTCTAGCGGGAAGGTTTCAGATACGCAGTATTTT. It yields the protein CASSKGSSGKVSDTQYF.

The rearrangement joins TRBV7-3 to TRBJ1-1; unclear D gene. The V end lost 8 bases, the J end lost 4 bases, and 11 bases lay between the germline ends. The CDR3 is 12 amino acids. The V gene's germline CDR1 is SGHTA and CDR2 FQGTGA. This CDR3 is CASGVDGTEAFF. CDR3 sequence (DNA): TGTGCCAGCGGTGTTGATGGCACTGAAGCTTTCTTT.

The chain uses TRBV5-1 and TRBJ2-3, with D perhaps TRBD2 (6 bases). This CDR3 has 16 residues. Trimming cost V 3 bases and J 0 bases, with 14 bases left between them. Per the germline V gene, CDR1 is SGHRS and CDR2 is YFSETQ. Here the CDR3 DNA reads TGCGCCAGCAGCTCCCCTCGGGCGGGGAGCACAGATACGCAGTATTTT. Translation gives CASSSPRAGSTDTQYF.

The chain employs TRBV5-1 and TRBJ2-7; tentatively, D is TRBD1 (6 bases). Trimming took 1 base from V and 0 from J, leaving 14 bases between them. The CDR3 covers 16 residues. Germline lookup yields CDR1 SGHRS and CDR2 YFSETQ. CDR3 DNA sequence: TGCGCCAGCAGCTTGAGGGACAAAGCCTACTCCTACGAGCAGTACTTC. The encoded protein is CASSLRDKAYSYEQYF.

V gene TRBV7-2 combines with J gene TRBJ2-7, with TRBD2 matching 9 bases. CDR1 and CDR2 (germline): SGHTA, FQGNSA. The junction had 5 bases not matched to a gene; V was cut back by 3 bases and J by 2 bases. The CDR3 length is 15 residues. The CDR3 protein is CASSFSSSGTYEQYF. The CDR3 DNA reads as TGTGCCAGCAGCTTCTCTTCTAGCGGGACCTACGAGCAGTACTTC.

This clonotype showed up just a few times. The chain links TRBV20-1 to TRBJ2-1, with TRBD2 as a possible D gene (5 bases). V dropped 6 bases and J dropped 0 bases, with 9 bases sitting between them. CDR1 and CDR2 from the germline V gene are DFQATT and SNEGSKA (reference sequence). The CDR3 has 13 residues. CDR3 in DNA: TGCAGTGCCGGACTGCCCTCCTACAATGAGCAGTTCTTC. Protein sequence: CSAGLPSYNEQFF.

Comments on this clonotype: Relative to the germline gene, one junction end is altered; a read error may explain this. This chain connects TRBV29-1 to TRBJ2-1; weak D call: TRBD2 (6 bases). This CDR3 is 14 amino acids long. The germline V gene encodes CDR1 SQVTM and CDR2 ANQGSEA. The CDR3 loop reads CSGLGGVAYSEQFF. DNA for the CDR3: TGCAGCGGGCTTGGAGGGGTGGCCTACAGTGAGCAGTTCTTC.